Here is one T cell receptor (beta chain) with its context. What it binds is unknown. The sample belongs to a study of post-analysis software for immune sequencing data. Study conclusions and caveats: TRBV5-6, TRBV5-1 and TRBV20-1 were among four to six TRBV segments more frequent in patients than controls. The normalized Chao1 diversity of multiple sclerosis patients was significantly lower than that of controls.

V lost 6 bases, J lost 6 bases, and 12 bases lay in between. The length of the CDR3 is 13 residues. Germline values: CDR1 MDHEN, CDR2 SYDVKM. TCR beta cDNA libraries had unique molecular identifiers. Using its own MiXCR run on the PCR reads, TCRdb lists one record per CDR3 protein. Of about 770,000 distinct CDR3 sequences listed, around 42% are singletons. What was sequenced was blood. The chain recombines TRBV28 with TRBJ1-5; D perhaps matches TRBD1 (5 bases). The clonotype was recovered from a girl between 10 and 17 years old with multiple sclerosis. The CDR3 protein is CASRYRLFQPQHF. Written as DNA, the CDR3 is TGTGCCAGCAGGTACAGGTTGTTTCAGCCCCAGCATTTT.